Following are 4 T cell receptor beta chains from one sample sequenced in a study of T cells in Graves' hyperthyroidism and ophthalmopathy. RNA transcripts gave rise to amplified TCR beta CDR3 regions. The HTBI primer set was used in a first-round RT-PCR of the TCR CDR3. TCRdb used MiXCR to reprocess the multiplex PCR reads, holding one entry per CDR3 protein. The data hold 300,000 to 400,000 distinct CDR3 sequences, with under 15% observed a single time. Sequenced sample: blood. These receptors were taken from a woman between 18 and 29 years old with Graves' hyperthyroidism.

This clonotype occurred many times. CDR3 in amino acids: CASSLSGGAIEQYF. DNA of the CDR3: TGTGCCAGCAGTCTTTCCGGGGGGGCGATCGAGCAGTACTTC. The chain is built from TRBV2 and TRBJ2-7; TRBD2 agrees at 8 bases. Germline-derived CDR1 and CDR2 are SNHLY and FYNNEI. This CDR3 spans 14 amino acids. The V gene end was trimmed by 5 bases and the J gene end by 6 bases; junction bases not matched to a gene: 9.

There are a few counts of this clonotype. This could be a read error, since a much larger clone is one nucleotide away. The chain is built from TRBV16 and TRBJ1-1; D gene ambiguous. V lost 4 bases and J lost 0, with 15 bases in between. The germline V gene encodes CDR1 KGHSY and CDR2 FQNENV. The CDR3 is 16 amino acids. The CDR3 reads CASSPVRVGLNTEAFF. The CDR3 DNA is TGTGCCAGCAGCCCCGTCCGGGTAGGGTTGAACACTGAAGCTTTCTTT.

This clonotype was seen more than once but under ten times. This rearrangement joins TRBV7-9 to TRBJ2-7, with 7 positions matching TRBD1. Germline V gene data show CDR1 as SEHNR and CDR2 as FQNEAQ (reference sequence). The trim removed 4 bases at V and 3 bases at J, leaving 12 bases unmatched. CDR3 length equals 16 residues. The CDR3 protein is CASSSLPGAGGYEQYF. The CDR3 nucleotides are TGTGCCAGCAGCTCGCTTCCCGGCGCAGGGGGCTACGAGCAGTACTTC.

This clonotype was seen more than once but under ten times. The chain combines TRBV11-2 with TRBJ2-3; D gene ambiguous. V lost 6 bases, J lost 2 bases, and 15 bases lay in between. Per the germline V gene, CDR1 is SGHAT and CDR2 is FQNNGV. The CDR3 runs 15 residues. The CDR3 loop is CASSSYISSTDTQYF. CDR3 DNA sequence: TGTGCCAGCAGTTCATATATATCTTCCACAGATACGCAGTATTTT.